Sequencing of this TCR beta chain was carried out in a study of blood T cell repertoires in COVID-19. Germline V CDR1 and CDR2: SGHRS, YFSETQ. This CDR3 is 16 amino acids long. J gave up 2 bases and V 4 bases, and 7 bases lay outside the gene matches. Data came from immunoSEQ multiplex PCR; TCRdb stores just in-frame clones and leaves some out. The sample yields 200,000 to 300,000 clones, around 88% seen once. This chain uses TRBV5-1 with TRBJ2-7; TRBD2 aligns across 12 bases. This TCR derives from a man older than 75 with acute or convalescent COVID-19. Sequenced input: peripheral blood. CDR3 amino acids: CASSTLTSGRPYEQYF. The CDR3 nucleotides read TGCGCCAGCAGCACCCTGACTAGCGGGAGACCCTACGAGCAGTACTTC.